A single sample gave rise to the 31 T cell receptor beta chains below, sequenced in a study of T cell clonotyping in hematopoietic cell transplantation. Assay used: immunoSEQ multiplex PCR; TCRdb lists only in-frame clones, some missing. The sample consists of roughly 4,900 clones, 65% to 85% of them appearing once. The specimen was peripheral blood mononuclear cells, collected 100 days after allogeneic stem cell transplant. The source is a female patient aged 50-59 years who had an allogeneic stem cell transplant from an unrelated donor, so the T cells may come from the graft donor. Some clones in this sample may be carry-over from other donors' samples.

This rearrangement joins TRBV11-2 to TRBJ2-5; TRBD2 matches 11 bases. CDR1 and CDR2 (germline): SGHAT, FQNNGV. The CDR3 runs to 15 residues. The J segment lost 9 bases and the V segment lost 3 bases, leaving 9 bases of the junction unmatched. The CDR3 sequence is CASSFSGGVRGAQYF. Here the CDR3 DNA reads TGTGCCAGCAGCTTTAGCGGGGGGGTTCGAGGGGCCCAGTACTTC. Drawing the rest from reference TRBV11-2 and TRBJ2-5, the complete variable domain is EAGVAQSPRYKIIEKRQSVAFWCNPISGHATLYWYQQILGQGPKLLIQFQNNGVVDDSQLPKDRFSAERLKGVDSTLKIQPAKLEDSAVYLCASSFSGGVRGAQYFGPGTRLLVL.

The gene calls are TRBV27 and TRBJ1-2; weak D call: TRBD1 (5 bases). The germline gives CDR1 MNHEY, CDR2 SMNVEV (reference sequence). The CDR3 covers 16 residues. Trimming stripped 3 bases from V and 2 bases from J, with 16 bases between. The CDR3 protein is CASSFTSGARNYGYTF. The DNA for the CDR3 is TGTGCCAGCAGTTTTACCTCCGGGGCCCGGAACTATGGCTACACCTTC.

The gene calls are TRBV28 and TRBJ1-1; 11 nucleotides line up with TRBD1. The junction had 5 bases not matched to a gene; V was cut back by 3 bases and J by 5 bases. The CDR3 sequence is 15 residues long. In germline, CDR1 is MDHEN, CDR2 SYDVKM. CDR3 residues: CASSFRTGGRTEAFF. The CDR3 coding sequence is TGTGCCAGCAGTTTCAGGACAGGGGGCAGAACTGAAGCTTTCTTT.

This clone was seen more than once but under ten times. The chain couples TRBV25-1 to TRBJ2-2; D ambiguous. The V end lost 4 bases, the J end lost 4 bases, and 4 bases lay between the germline ends. The germline V gene has CDR1 MGHDK and CDR2 SYGVNS. The CDR3 is 12 residues long. CDR3 sequence reads: CASSVGTGELFF. The CDR3 bases are TGTGCCAGCAGTGTAGGCACCGGGGAGCTGTTTTTT.

The rearrangement uses TRBV10-3 and TRBJ2-5, with a tentative D call TRBD1 (6 bases). The CDR3 length is 13 residues. With 5 bases removed from V and 1 base from J, the gap between germline ends came to 8 bases. CDR1 and CDR2 from the germline V gene are ENHRY and SYGVKD. CDR3: CAISRQAQETQYF. CDR3 coding DNA: TGTGCCATCAGTCGACAGGCCCAAGAGACCCAGTACTTC.

The V gene is TRBV18, the J gene TRBJ1-5; possibly TRBD1 for D (6 bases). The ends were cut back, 1 base at V and 10 bases at J, with 17 bases in the middle. The germline gives CDR1 KGHSH, CDR2 LQKENI. There are 15 residues in the CDR3. The CDR3: CASSPQAGDNAPQHF. In DNA, the CDR3 is TGTGCCAGCTCACCACAGGCAGGGGATAACGCTCCCCAGCATTTT.

V usage is TRBV23-1 and J usage is TRBJ2-7; D possibly corresponds to TRBD2 (6 bases). TRBV23-1 carries the ORF label, with uncertain function. The CDR3 loop spans 14 amino acids. The V gene lost 11 bases and the J gene lost 2 bases, with 19 bases spanning the gap. DNA for the CDR3: TGCGCCGCGAGGTCGGGGGAAGGGACCTACGAGCAGTACTTC. The encoded protein is CAARSGEGTYEQYF.

The CDR3 DNA reads TGTGCCAGCAGACCCTGGGGGGTCTGGCAGCCCCAGCATTTT. Its protein is CASRPWGVWQPQHF. V gene TRBV2 combines with J gene TRBJ1-5; D is perhaps TRBD1 (5 bases). The germline V gene has CDR1 SNHLY and CDR2 FYNNEI. This CDR3 spans 14 amino acids. V lost 6 bases and J lost 7, with 16 bases in between.

The chain carries TRBV19 and TRBJ1-1, with D unclear. From germline, CDR1 is LNHDA and CDR2 SQIVND (reference sequence). The CDR3 is 13 residues long. Between the trimmed V and J ends, which lost 2 bases and 4 bases, there was a span of 8 bases. The CDR3 spells CASSISVATEAFF. The CDR3 region has the DNA TGTGCCAGTAGTATATCGGTAGCCACTGAAGCTTTCTTT.

The chain is built from TRBV7-8 and TRBJ1-2, with 9 bases identical to TRBD1. V gave up 7 bases and J gave up 6 bases; unmatched junction bases: 15. The CDR3 runs to 16 residues. Germline CDR1 reads SGHVS; CDR2 reads FQNEAQ. This CDR3 is CASTSLGGQGYNGYTF. The CDR3 bases are TGTGCCAGCACCTCCCTCGGGGGACAGGGATATAATGGCTACACCTTC.

This clone has just one count. This chain uses TRBV10-2 with TRBJ2-7, with 7 bases fitting TRBD2. Trimming at V came to 9 bases and at J to 3 bases, leaving 5 bases not matched to a gene. The V gene's germline CDR1 is WSHSY and CDR2 SAAADI. The CDR3 covers 12 residues. CDR3 loop: CASSSSGYEQYF. CDR3 coding DNA: TGCGCCAGTTCCTCTAGCGGCTACGAGCAGTACTTC.

V and J are TRBV18 and TRBJ2-2; D is ambiguous. Per the germline V gene, CDR1 is KGHSH and CDR2 is LQKENI. Trimming stripped 3 bases from V and 5 bases from J, with 13 bases between. CDR3 length: 15 amino acids. As DNA, the CDR3 is TGTGCCAGCTCACCGACGGACGACACGACCGGGGAGCTGTTTTTT. Protein: CASSPTDDTTGELFF. The whole variable domain, remainder taken from reference TRBV18 and TRBJ2-2, is NAGVMQNPRHLVRRRGQEARLRCSPMKGHSHVYWYRQLPEEGLKFMVYLQKENIIDESGMPKERFSAEFPKEGPSILRIQQVVRGDSAAYFCASSPTDDTTGELFFGEGSRLTVL.

The sample holds a few counts of this clone. V usage is TRBV10-3 and J usage is TRBJ2-1; possible D gene TRBD2, 8 bases. Germline CDR1 is ENHRY and CDR2 is SYGVKD. V dropped 1 base and J dropped 8 bases, with 21 bases sitting between them. The CDR3 is made up of 17 amino acids. The CDR3: CAISEFPGGQTSDEQFF. The DNA for the CDR3 is TGTGCCATCAGTGAGTTTCCAGGGGGGCAGACTAGCGATGAGCAGTTCTTC.

The rearrangement joins TRBV5-6 to TRBJ1-2; D gene ambiguous. Germline V CDR1 and CDR2: SGHDT, YYEEEE. Trimming pared 4 bases from V and 2 bases from J, leaving 12 bases between. The CDR3 has 14 residues. CDR3 nucleotides: TGTGCCAGCAGCCCCCCCTCGGGAAACTATGGCTACACCTTC. Protein product: CASSPPSGNYGYTF.

The J gene is TRBJ2-7, the V gene TRBV7-9; TRBD1 is a possible D gene (5 bases). The V end lost 3 bases, the J end lost 3 bases, and 6 bases lay between the germline ends. The CDR3 is 12 residues long. Per the germline V gene, CDR1 is SEHNR and CDR2 is FQNEAQ (reference sequence). DNA for the CDR3: TGTGCCAGCAGCTTCGACAGCTACGAGCAGTACTTC. As protein: CASSFDSYEQYF. The full variable domain, its missing parts supplied by reference TRBV7-9 and TRBJ2-7, is DTGVSQNPRHKITKRGQNVTFRCDPISEHNRLYWYRQTLGQGPEFLTYFQNEAQLEKSRLLSDRFSAERPKGSFSTLEIQRTEQGDSAMYLCASSFDSYEQYFGPGTRLTVT.

This clone has a handful of counts. J is TRBJ2-5 and V is TRBV5-8; the D gene is possibly TRBD2 (6 bases). The germline V gene encodes CDR1 SGHTS and CDR2 YDEGEE. V was shortened by 4 bases and J by 9 bases, with 16 bases between the two germline ends. This CDR3 contains 13 residues. CDR3 bases: TGTGCCAGCAGCGGCGGGACTTCGGGGGCCCAGTACTTC. As protein: CASSGGTSGAQYF.

The chain is built from TRBV6-1 and TRBJ2-7, with D perhaps matching TRBD2 (5 bases). Trimming removed 3 bases from V and 1 base from J, with 16 bases in between. Germline V gene data show CDR1 as MNHNS and CDR2 as SASEGT. The CDR3 has 16 residues. Here the CDR3 DNA reads TGTGCCAGCAGTGATCTCGGCGGACTGGCGTCCTACGAGCAGTACTTC. Protein product: CASSDLGGLASYEQYF.

The chain couples TRBV6-6 to TRBJ2-7; 13 positions match TRBD2. Germline CDR1 reads MNHNY; CDR2 reads SVGAGI (reference sequence). The CDR3 totals 15 residues. Trimming removed 5 bases from V and 6 bases from J; junction bases left unmatched: 7. This chain's CDR3 is CASSPLAGGLGEQYF. CDR3 bases: TGTGCCAGCAGTCCACTAGCGGGGGGGCTCGGCGAGCAGTACTTC.

The V call is TRBV11-2, the J call TRBJ2-1, with D perhaps matching TRBD1 (5 bases). The germline V gene encodes CDR1 SGHAT and CDR2 FQNNGV. Trimming removed 5 bases from V and 5 bases from J, with 19 bases in between. The CDR3 has 16 residues. CDR3 sequence: CASSPGRNRLDNEQFF. DNA for the CDR3: TGTGCCAGCAGCCCTGGGCGAAACAGGCTCGACAATGAGCAGTTCTTC.

This clone was observed a handful of times. The chain employs TRBV2 and TRBJ2-7; D not certain. V lost 4 bases and J 4 bases, leaving 5 bases between the germline ends. Germline assignment: CDR1 SNHLY and CDR2 FYNNEI. The CDR3 has 11 amino acids. CDR3 sequence reads: CASSGKYEQYF. CDR3 coding DNA: TGTGCCAGCAGTGGGAAATACGAGCAGTACTTC.

In this sample, this clone turned up a few times. The sample holds other DNA sequences that translate to the same CDR3. The chain is built from TRBV4-2 and TRBJ2-7; 9 bases match TRBD1. V trimming: 0 bases; J trimming: 0 bases; junction bases outside the gene matches: 3. This CDR3 comprises 16 residues. CDR1 is LGHNA, CDR2 YNFKEQ, per germline. The CDR3 loop is CASSQDETGGSYEQYF. The CDR3 region has the DNA TGTGCCAGCAGCCAAGATGAGACAGGGGGCTCCTACGAGCAGTACTTC.

This CDR3 is CASSDISGTAYQETQYF. CDR3 nucleotide sequence: TGTGCCAGCAGTGATATCTCGGGGACAGCTTACCAAGAGACCCAGTACTTC. The chain links TRBV6-1 to TRBJ2-5; TRBD1 agrees at 7 bases. CDR3 length: 17 residues. V lost 3 bases and J lost 0; bases outside the gene matches: 10. Germline-derived CDR1 and CDR2 are MNHNS and SASEGT.

The chain links TRBV7-2 to TRBJ1-6, with D possibly TRBD1 on 6 matching bases. Trimming removed 2 bases at V and 4 bases at J, with 9 bases between. CDR1 SGHTA and CDR2 FQGNSA come from the germline V gene. This CDR3 contains 15 residues. The CDR3 DNA is TGTGCCAGCAGCTTATGGACAGATTATAATTCACCCCTCCACTTT. It specifies CASSLWTDYNSPLHF. Using reference TRBV7-2 and TRBJ1-6 for the parts outside the CDR3, the full variable domain is GAGVSQSPSNKVTEKGKDVELRCDPISGHTALYWYRQSLGQGLEFLIYFQGNSAPDKSGLPSDRFSAERTGGSVSTLTIQRTQQEDSAVYLCASSLWTDYNSPLHFGNGTRLTVT.

This clone was seen only once. This chain uses TRBV5-5 with TRBJ2-7, with TRBD1 identical over 12 bases. The V and J ends lost 5 bases and 6 bases, in that order; junction bases with no gene match: 9. The length of the CDR3 is 15 residues. Germline V gives CDR1 SGHKS, CDR2 YYEKEE (reference sequence). CDR3 DNA: TGTGCCAGCAGTTACGCCGGGACAGGGGGCGCCGAGCAGTACTTC. This gives the protein CASSYAGTGGAEQYF.

This clone turned up a few times. CDR3 in DNA: TGTGCCAGCAGCCCTCACCTTGACGGGAATGGCTACACCTTC. As protein: CASSPHLDGNGYTF. The gene calls are TRBV11-2 and TRBJ1-2, with D uncertain. The germline gives CDR1 SGHAT, CDR2 FQNNGV. V was clipped by 5 bases and J by 6 bases, with 16 bases between them. CDR3 size: 14 residues.

This clone was seen only a few times. CDR3 in amino acids: CASSPRDSGAGELFF. As DNA, the CDR3 is TGTGCCAGCTCACCCCGGGATTCAGGCGCCGGGGAGCTGTTTTTT. The rearrangement joins TRBV18 to TRBJ2-2; the D gene is possibly TRBD2 (5 bases). Germline values: CDR1 KGHSH, CDR2 LQKENI. Trimming left V 3 bases short and J 6 bases short, with 14 bases between. The CDR3 totals 15 residues.

This rearrangement joins TRBV4-1 to TRBJ2-3; TRBD1 matches at 7 bases. The ends lost 1 base at V and 2 bases at J; junction bases unmatched: 6. CDR1 MGHRA and CDR2 YSYEKL come from the germline V gene. The CDR3 is 16 residues long. Written as DNA, the CDR3 is TGCGCCAGCAGCCAAGTAGTGACAGGGCTCACAGATACGCAGTATTTT. It translates to CASSQVVTGLTDTQYF.

This clone was detected only a few times. The chain is built from TRBV19 and TRBJ2-7; 8 positions agree with TRBD1. The CDR3 extends over 15 amino acids. CDR1 is LNHDA and CDR2 is SQIVND in the germline V gene (reference sequence). V lost 5 bases to trimming and J lost 0 bases; unmatched junction nucleotides: 6. CDR3 DNA sequence: TGTGCCAGTAGTTCGGGACAGGTCGACTCCTACGAGCAGTACTTC. It yields the protein CASSSGQVDSYEQYF.

This rearrangement joins TRBV7-6 to TRBJ1-1, with TRBD1 matching 11 bases. Looked up from germline, CDR1 is SGHVS and CDR2 is FNYEAQ. The trim removed 6 bases at V and 2 bases at J, leaving 8 bases unmatched. The CDR3 runs to 16 residues. The CDR3 loop reads CASRPGTGGTNTEAFF. As DNA, the CDR3 is TGTGCCAGCAGGCCCGGGACAGGGGGGACCAACACTGAAGCTTTCTTT.

V gene TRBV6-1 combines with J gene TRBJ1-5; D remains ambiguous. Trimming shortened V by 2 bases and J by 5 bases, and 13 bases separated the two germline ends. CDR3 length: 15 residues. The germline V gene encodes CDR1 MNHNS and CDR2 SASEGT. The CDR3, as DNA: TGTGCCAGCAGTGAAATGTCCGGGGATTATCAGCCCCAGCATTTT. It translates to CASSEMSGDYQPQHF.

This clone was counted a single time. J is TRBJ2-7 and V is TRBV14; D gene ambiguous. The V gene's germline CDR1 is SGHDN and CDR2 FVKESK. The CDR3 is 11 amino acids. The ends were cut back, 8 bases at V and 1 base at J, with 6 bases in the middle. CDR3 amino acids: CASGLSYEQYF. CDR3 sequence (DNA): TGTGCCAGCGGGTTGTCCTACGAGCAGTACTTC.